The 7 T cell receptor beta chains below were found in one sample sequenced in a study of CD8+ T cells in alopecia areata. Reverse transcription of extracted RNA yielded cDNA, which provided the sequencing template. Method: immunoSEQ multiplex PCR; TCRdb's copy keeps in-frame clones and lacks some. The data hold 150,000 or so clones, with around 54% observed a single time. The material sequenced was CD4+ T cells sorted from blood. Source of these receptors: a human donor in good health.

J is TRBJ1-2 and V is TRBV7-9; 7 bases fit TRBD1. Losses at the gene ends were 8 bases for V and 4 bases for J; bases not matched to a gene: 4. Germline values: CDR1 SEHNR, CDR2 FQNEAQ (reference sequence). The CDR3 has 12 amino acids. CDR3: CASGQGGYGYTF. In DNA, the CDR3 is TGTGCCAGCGGGCAGGGGGGCTATGGCTACACCTTC.

The chain combines TRBV4-1 with TRBJ1-5, with 7 bases identical to TRBD1. The CDR3 runs to 16 residues. Germline-derived CDR1 and CDR2 are MGHRA and YSYEKL. V lost 0 bases and J lost 6; bases outside the gene matches: 8. The CDR3 DNA sequence: TGCGCCAGCAGCCAAGATAGACAGGGAATGAGTCAGCCCCAGCATTTT. Protein product: CASSQDRQGMSQPQHF.

The chain couples TRBV2 to TRBJ2-6; no clear D gene. Germline V gene data show CDR1 as SNHLY and CDR2 as FYNNEI. CDR3 size: 19 residues. The V end lost 4 bases, the J end lost 4 bases, and 23 bases lay between the germline ends. The CDR3 DNA follows: TGTGCCAGCAGTGGGTCGGTCGTATCTCAAGCTCTAGGGGCCAACGTCCTGACTTTC. Amino acid sequence: CASSGSVVSQALGANVLTF.

J is TRBJ2-5 and V is TRBV4-1, with D perhaps TRBD2 (5 bases). Germline assignment: CDR1 MGHRA and CDR2 YSYEKL. The CDR3 extends over 14 amino acids. V gave up 6 bases and J gave up 2 bases, with 13 bases separating them. The CDR3 sequence is CASSPSSPQETQYF. The CDR3 nucleotides are TGCGCCAGCAGTCCTAGCAGCCCACAAGAGACCCAGTACTTC.

This chain uses TRBV2 with TRBJ1-5, with D uncertain. V was shortened by 7 bases and J by 5 bases, with 15 bases between the two germline ends. Germline V CDR1 and CDR2: SNHLY, FYNNEI. This CDR3 spans 14 amino acids. CDR3 DNA sequence: TGTGCCAGCACCCGGGAGGCGATCGATCAGCCCCAGCATTTT. Amino acids: CASTREAIDQPQHF.

The rearrangement links TRBV20-1 to TRBJ1-2; no clear D. V was pared by 0 bases and J by 4 bases, with 3 bases between. The CDR3 length is 11 residues. The germline gives CDR1 DFQATT, CDR2 SNEGSKA (reference sequence). The CDR3 region is CSARDTYGYTF. CDR3 in DNA: TGCAGTGCTAGAGATACCTATGGCTACACCTTC.

This clone has a handful of counts. The chain employs TRBV29-1 and TRBJ2-5; 10 nucleotides agree with TRBD1. The CDR3 contains 16 residues. V lost 4 bases to trimming and J lost 5 bases; unmatched junction nucleotides: 13. Germline V lookup: CDR1 SQVTM, CDR2 ANQGSEA. The CDR3: CSVASGQGFRGETQYF. The DNA of the CDR3 is TGCAGCGTTGCGTCGGGACAGGGGTTTCGTGGCGAGACCCAGTACTTC.